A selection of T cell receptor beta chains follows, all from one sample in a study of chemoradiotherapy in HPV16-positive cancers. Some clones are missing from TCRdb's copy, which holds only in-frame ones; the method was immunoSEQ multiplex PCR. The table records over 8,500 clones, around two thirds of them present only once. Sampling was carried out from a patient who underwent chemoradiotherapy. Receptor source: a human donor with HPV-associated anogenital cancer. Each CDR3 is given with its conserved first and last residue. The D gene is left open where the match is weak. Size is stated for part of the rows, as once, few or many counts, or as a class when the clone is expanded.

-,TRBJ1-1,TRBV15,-,TGTGCCACCAGCAGAGATCTTGGGGGGCCGGTGGGAGCTTTCTTT,CATSRDLGGPVGAFF
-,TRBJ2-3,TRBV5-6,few,TGTGCCAGCAGCTTGAGGGGCTTGACGGCAGATACGCAGTATTTT,CASSLRGLTADTQYF
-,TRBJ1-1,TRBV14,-,TGTGCCAGCAGCCTTAGACGGGGCTTGAACACTGAAGCTTTCTTT,CASSLRRGLNTEAFF
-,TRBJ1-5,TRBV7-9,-,TGTGCCAGCAGCTTTTTGCAAGAAGGGCCCCAGCATTTT,CASSFLQEGPQHF
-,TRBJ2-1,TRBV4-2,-,TGTGCCAGCAGCCAAGAAGGGTCGGGCCTTCCCTACAATGAGCAGTTCTTC,CASSQEGSGLPYNEQFF
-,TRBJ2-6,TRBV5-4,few,TGTGCCAGCACCACAGGGTTCGGGGCCAACGTCCTGACTTTC,CASTTGFGANVLTF
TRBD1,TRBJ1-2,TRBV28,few,TGTGCCAGCAGCCCGACTGGGACAGTAACAAATGGCTACACCTTC,CASSPTGTVTNGYTF
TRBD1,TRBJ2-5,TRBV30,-,TGTGCCGGACTGAGGGACAGGGGGCTCTATGAGACCCAGTACTTC,CAGLRDRGLYETQYF
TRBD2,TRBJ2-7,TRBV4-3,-,TGCGCCAGCAGCCAAGATCTCGCGGGAGAGGTCTACGAGCAGTACTTC,CASSQDLAGEVYEQYF
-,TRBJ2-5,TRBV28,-,TGTGCCAGCACCCACGGAGGCAGGCAAGAGACCCAGTACTTC,CASTHGGRQETQYF
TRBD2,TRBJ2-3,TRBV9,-,TGTGCCAGCAGCGCCACTAGCGCGAGCACAGATACGCAGTATTTT,CASSATSASTDTQYF
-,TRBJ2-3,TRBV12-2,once,TGTGCAAGTCGCTTAGTTTTTACAGCGGGAGAAGCAGATACGCAGTATTTT,CASRLVFTAGEADTQYF
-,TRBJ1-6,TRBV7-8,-,TGTGCCAGCAGCTTACAGGGTCTCTCACCCCTCCACTTT,CASSLQGLSPLHF
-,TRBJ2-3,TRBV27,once,TGTGCCAGCAGCCTCGCCGGGGCCAGTCGAACAGATACGCAGTATTTT,CASSLAGASRTDTQYF
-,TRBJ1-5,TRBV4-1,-,TGCGCCAGCAGCCAATTTGGGGGGAATCAGCCCCAGCATTTT,CASSQFGGNQPQHF
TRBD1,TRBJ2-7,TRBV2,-,TGTGCCAGCGGGACAGGGGCGTACGAGCAGTACTTC,CASGTGAYEQYF
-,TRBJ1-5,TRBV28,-,TGTGCCAGCAGTTTCCGGAGACAGTACAATCAGCCCCAGCATTTT,CASSFRRQYNQPQHF
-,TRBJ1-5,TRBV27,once,TGTGCCAGCAGTTTAATAGGAGGAGGGGACCAGCCCCAGCATTTT,CASSLIGGGDQPQHF